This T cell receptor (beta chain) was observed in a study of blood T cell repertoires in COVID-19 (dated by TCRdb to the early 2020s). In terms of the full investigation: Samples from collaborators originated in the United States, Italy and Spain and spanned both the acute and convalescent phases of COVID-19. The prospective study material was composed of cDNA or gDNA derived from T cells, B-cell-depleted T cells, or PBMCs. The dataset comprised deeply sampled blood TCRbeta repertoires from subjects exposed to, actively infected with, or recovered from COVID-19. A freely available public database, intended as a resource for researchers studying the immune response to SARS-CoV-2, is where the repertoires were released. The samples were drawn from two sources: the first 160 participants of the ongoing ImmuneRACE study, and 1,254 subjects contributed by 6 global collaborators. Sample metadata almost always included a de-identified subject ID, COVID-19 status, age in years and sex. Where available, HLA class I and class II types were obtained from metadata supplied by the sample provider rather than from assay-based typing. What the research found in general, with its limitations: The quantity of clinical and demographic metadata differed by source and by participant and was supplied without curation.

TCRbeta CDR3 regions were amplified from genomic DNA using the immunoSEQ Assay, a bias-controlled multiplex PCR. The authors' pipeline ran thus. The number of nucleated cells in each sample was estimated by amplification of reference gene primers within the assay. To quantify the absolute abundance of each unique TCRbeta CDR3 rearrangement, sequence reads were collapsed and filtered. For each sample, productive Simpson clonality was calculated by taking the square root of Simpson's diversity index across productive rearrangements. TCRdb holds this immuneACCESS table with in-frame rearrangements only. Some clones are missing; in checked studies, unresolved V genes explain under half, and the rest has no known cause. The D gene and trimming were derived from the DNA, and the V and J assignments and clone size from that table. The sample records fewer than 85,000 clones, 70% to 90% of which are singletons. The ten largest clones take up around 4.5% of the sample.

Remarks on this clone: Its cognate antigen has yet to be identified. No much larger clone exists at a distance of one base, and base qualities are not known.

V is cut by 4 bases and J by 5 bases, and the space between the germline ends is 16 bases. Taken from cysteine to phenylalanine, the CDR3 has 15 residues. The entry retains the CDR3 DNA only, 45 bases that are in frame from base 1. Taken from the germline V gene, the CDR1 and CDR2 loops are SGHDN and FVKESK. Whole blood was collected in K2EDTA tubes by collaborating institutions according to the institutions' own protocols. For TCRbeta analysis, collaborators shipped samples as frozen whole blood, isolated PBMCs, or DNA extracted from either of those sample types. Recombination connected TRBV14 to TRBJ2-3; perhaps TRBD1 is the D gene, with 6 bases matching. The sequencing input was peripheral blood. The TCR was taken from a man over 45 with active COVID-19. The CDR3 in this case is CASSRALGARDTQYF. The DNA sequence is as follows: TGTGCCAGCAGCCGGGCGTTGGGGGCGAGAGATACGCAGTATTTT.